These 3 T cell receptor beta chains originate from one sample sequenced in a study of blood T cell repertoires in COVID-19. Measured with immunoSEQ multiplex PCR; TCRdb has only the in-frame clones, and not every one. The table lists about 76,000 clones, more than 90% of them singletons. Sample: peripheral blood. The receptor source for this set is a human donor in a cohort sampled during active COVID-19.

This chain connects TRBV27 to TRBJ2-7; TRBD1 matches 9 bases. CDR3 size: 13 residues. Germline V CDR1 and CDR2: MNHEY, SMNVEV (reference sequence). The junction had 5 bases not matched to a gene; V was cut back by 7 bases and J by 4 bases. CDR3 amino acids: CASKDRGPYEQYF. The CDR3 DNA reads TGTGCCAGCAAGGACAGGGGCCCTTACGAGCAGTACTTC.

The chain recombines TRBV5-6 with TRBJ2-7; the match to TRBD2 covers 13 bases. Trimming removed 5 bases from V and 5 bases from J; junction bases left unmatched: 4. Germline CDR1 SGHDT, CDR2 YYEEEE. The CDR3 sequence is 14 residues long. The CDR3 region is CASSNGLAGDEQYF. DNA of the CDR3: TGTGCCAGCAGTAACGGACTAGCGGGAGACGAGCAGTACTTC.

Here the CDR3 reads CSVAGTGARETQYF. The CDR3 coding sequence is TGCAGCGTTGCCGGGACAGGGGCTCGGGAGACCCAGTACTTC. The V call is TRBV29-1, the J call TRBJ2-5; 10 nucleotides agree with TRBD1. The CDR3 extends over 14 amino acids. The germline gives CDR1 SQVTM, CDR2 ANQGSEA. Trimming cost V 4 bases and J 5 bases; bases outside gene matches: 7.